These 5 T cell receptor beta chains share one sample of origin, sequenced in a study of T cells in localized non-small cell lung cancer. The data were produced by immunoSEQ multiplex PCR, yet TCRdb's version contains in-frame clones alone and is incomplete. Altogether about 24,000 clones are present, around 88% being singletons, with the ten largest covering roughly 5.9%. The specimen comprised peripheral blood, sampled before any cancer treatment. Receptor source: a male donor older than 55 with stage II squamous cell lung carcinoma.

In nucleotides, the CDR3 is TGTGCCATCAGCCCAGACGGGACAGGAGTGACTGAAGCTTTCTTT. Translation gives CAISPDGTGVTEAFF. The chain has TRBV10-3 and TRBJ1-1; 8 nucleotides match TRBD1. V lost 6 bases and J lost 5; bases outside the gene matches: 11. The CDR3 sequence is 15 residues long. From germline, CDR1 is ENHRY and CDR2 SYGVKD.

The rearrangement joins TRBV4-2 to TRBJ2-4; 7 bases fit TRBD1. Trimming removed 1 base from V and 6 bases from J; junction bases left unmatched: 12. Germline V lookup: CDR1 LGHNA, CDR2 YNFKEQ. CDR3 length: 17 residues. CDR3 protein: CASSQAQGVRLLNIQYF. The CDR3 DNA sequence: TGTGCCAGCAGCCAAGCTCAGGGGGTACGACTCTTAAACATTCAGTACTTC.

Here the CDR3 DNA reads TGTGCCAGCAGCACCGGACGGCCTAATGAAAAACTGTTTTTT. It translates to CASSTGRPNEKLFF. The chain combines TRBV14 with TRBJ1-4; no firm D call. CDR1 is SGHDN and CDR2 is FVKESK in the germline V gene. With 5 bases removed from V and 3 bases from J, the gap between germline ends came to 10 bases. The CDR3 has 14 residues.

CDR3 region: CASSLLGRTTGELFF. The CDR3 nucleotides read TGTGCCAGCAGTTTATTGGGTCGAACCACCGGGGAGCTGTTTTTT. The rearrangement joins TRBV27 to TRBJ2-2; no definite D call. Germline CDR1 reads MNHEY; CDR2 reads SMNVEV (reference sequence). Trimming cost V 1 base and J 4 bases, with 10 bases left between them. The CDR3 covers 15 residues.

The chain is built from TRBV30 and TRBJ2-7; 14 bases fit TRBD2. Germline V gives CDR1 GTSNPN, CDR2 SVGIG (reference sequence). This CDR3 has 14 residues. V lost 5 bases to trimming and J lost 7 bases; unmatched junction nucleotides: 7. In nucleotides, the CDR3 is TGTGCCTGGGATCGGACTAGCGGGAGGAGTGAGCAGTACTTC. It yields the protein CAWDRTSGRSEQYF.